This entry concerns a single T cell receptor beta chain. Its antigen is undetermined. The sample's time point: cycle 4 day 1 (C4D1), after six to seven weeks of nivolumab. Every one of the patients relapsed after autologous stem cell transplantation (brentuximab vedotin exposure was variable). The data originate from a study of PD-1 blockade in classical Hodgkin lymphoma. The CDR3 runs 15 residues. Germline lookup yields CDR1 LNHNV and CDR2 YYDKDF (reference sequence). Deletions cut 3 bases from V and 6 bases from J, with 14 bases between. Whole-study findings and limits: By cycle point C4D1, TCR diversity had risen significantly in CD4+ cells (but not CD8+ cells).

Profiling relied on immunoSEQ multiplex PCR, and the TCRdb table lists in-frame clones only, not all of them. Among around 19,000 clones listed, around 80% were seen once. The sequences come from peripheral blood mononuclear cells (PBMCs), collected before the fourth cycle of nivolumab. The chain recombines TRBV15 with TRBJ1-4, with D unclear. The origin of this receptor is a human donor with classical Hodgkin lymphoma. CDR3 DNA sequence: TGTGCCACCAGCAGCGGCAGGAGAGAGGATGAAAAACTGTTTTTT. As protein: CATSSGRREDEKLFF.